This T cell receptor (beta chain) was identified during a study of early T cells in non-severe SARS-CoV-2 infection. Findings and limits, study-wide: Anti-spike CD8 responses were favored in VDJdb matching, and private and CD4 specificities were missed.

TCRdb reanalysed the 5' RACE reads using MiXCR and keeps one entry per CDR3 protein. Found here are 60,000 to 65,000 distinct CDR3 sequences, around 13% of them singletons; the top ten hold approximately 4.4%. This clonotype has just a few counts. Its antigen is unknown. Germline loops: CDR1 SNHLY, CDR2 FYNNEI. J lost 4 bases, V lost 5 bases, and 7 bases had no gene match. The CDR3 runs to 14 residues. This chain links TRBV2 with TRBJ2-5; 7 nucleotides agree with TRBD2. The TCR sequence derives from an adult who was a healthcare worker with PCR-confirmed SARS-CoV-2 infection or an uninfected control (not recorded which). Source material: whole blood. CDR3 sequence: CASSPWGRGETQYF. CDR3 in DNA: TGTGCCAGCAGTCCGTGGGGGAGGGGAGAGACCCAGTACTTC.